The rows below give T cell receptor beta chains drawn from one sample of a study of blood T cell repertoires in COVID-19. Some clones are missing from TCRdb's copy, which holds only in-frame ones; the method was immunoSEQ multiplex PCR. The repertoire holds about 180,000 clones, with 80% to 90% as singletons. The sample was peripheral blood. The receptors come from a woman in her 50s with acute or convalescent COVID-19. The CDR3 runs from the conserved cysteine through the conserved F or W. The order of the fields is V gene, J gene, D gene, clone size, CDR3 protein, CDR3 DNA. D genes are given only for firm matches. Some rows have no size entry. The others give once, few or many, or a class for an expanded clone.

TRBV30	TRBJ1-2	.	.	CAWASGTYGYTF	TGTGCCTGGGCTAGCGGAACCTATGGCTACACCTTC
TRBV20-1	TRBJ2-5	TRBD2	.	CSASPSGGYQETQYF	TGCAGTGCAAGTCCTAGCGGGGGCTACCAAGAGACCCAGTACTTC
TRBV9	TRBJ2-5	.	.	CASSVLGGAGQETQYF	TGTGCCAGCAGCGTCTTAGGGGGCGCGGGGCAAGAGACCCAGTACTTC
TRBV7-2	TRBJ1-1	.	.	CASSPTGTMNTEAFF	TGTGCCAGCAGCCCCACCGGGACAATGAACACTGAAGCTTTCTTT
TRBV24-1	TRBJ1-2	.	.	CATRDTGSDYGYTF	TGTGCCACCAGGGATACAGGGTCGGACTATGGCTACACCTTC
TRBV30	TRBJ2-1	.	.	CAWGFGEQFF	TGTGCCTGGGGATTCGGTGAGCAGTTCTTC
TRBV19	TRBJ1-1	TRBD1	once	CASSPWGGTGEGEAFF	TGTGCCAGTAGTCCATGGGGGGGGACAGGGGAAGGCGAAGCTTTCTTT
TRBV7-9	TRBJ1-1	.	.	CASSLGTSAGTEAFF	TGTGCCAGCAGTCTCGGGACATCTGCGGGCACTGAAGCTTTCTTT
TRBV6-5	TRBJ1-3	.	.	CASKPQANSGNTIYF	TGTGCCAGCAAACCCCAGGCAAACTCTGGAAACACCATATATTTT
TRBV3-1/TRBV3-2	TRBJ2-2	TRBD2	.	CASRISGSGTGELFF	TGTGCCAGCAGGATTAGCGGGTCTGGTACCGGGGAGCTGTTTTTT
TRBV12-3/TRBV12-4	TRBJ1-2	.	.	CASTKGGPYGYTF	TGTGCCAGCACCAAAGGGGGACCCTATGGCTACACCTTC
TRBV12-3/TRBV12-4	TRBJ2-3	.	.	CASSQDSRGEYF	TGTGCCAGCAGTCAGGACAGCCGGGGAGAGTATTTT
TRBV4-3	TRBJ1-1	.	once	CASSQLSGWGGEAFF	TGCGCCAGCAGCCAACTATCCGGCTGGGGAGGTGAAGCTTTCTTT
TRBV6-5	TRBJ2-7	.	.	CASSLQGSNYEQYF	TGTGCCAGCAGCCTACAGGGTTCCAACTACGAGCAGTACTTC
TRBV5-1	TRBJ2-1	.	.	CASSLAVAGSYNEQFF	TGCGCCAGCAGCTTGGCGGTGGCGGGTTCCTACAATGAGCAGTTCTTC
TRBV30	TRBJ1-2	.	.	CAYLSLSARVIYGYTF	TGTGCCTACCTCTCTCTCTCGGCCAGGGTTATCTATGGCTACACCTTC
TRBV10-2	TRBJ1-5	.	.	CASSESTGPQHF	TGCGCCAGCAGTGAGTCGACTGGGCCCCAGCATTTT
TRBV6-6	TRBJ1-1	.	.	CASHRAPTEAFF	TGTGCCAGCCACAGGGCCCCCACTGAAGCTTTCTTT
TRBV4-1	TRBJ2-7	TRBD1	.	CASSQGRTGGYEQYF	TGCGCCAGCAGCCAAGGTAGGACAGGGGGCTACGAGCAGTACTTC
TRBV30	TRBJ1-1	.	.	CAWNRDLPEAFF	TGTGCCTGGAACAGGGACCTCCCCGAAGCTTTCTTT
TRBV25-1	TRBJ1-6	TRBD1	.	CASSDSTGFYSPLHF	TGTGCCAGCAGTGATTCGACAGGGTTTTATTCACCCCTCCACTTT
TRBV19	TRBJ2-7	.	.	CASSMEGGPYEQYF	TGTGCCAGTAGTATGGAGGGCGGGCCCTACGAGCAGTACTTC
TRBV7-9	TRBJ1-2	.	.	CASGPQGRGEYGYTF	TGTGCCAGCGGACCCCAGGGACGGGGGGAGTATGGCTACACCTTC
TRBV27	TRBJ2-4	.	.	CASSKNPDIQYF	TGTGCCAGCAGCAAAAACCCGGACATTCAGTACTTC
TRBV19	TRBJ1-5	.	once	CASNPLEYSNQPQHF	TGTGCCAGTAACCCATTGGAGTATAGCAATCAGCCCCAGCATTTT
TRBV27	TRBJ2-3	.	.	CASSLYGLTDTQYF	TGTGCCAGCAGTTTATATGGGCTCACAGATACGCAGTATTTT
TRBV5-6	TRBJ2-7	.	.	CASSYREFSYEQYF	TGTGCCAGCAGCTACCGGGAGTTCTCCTACGAGCAGTACTTC
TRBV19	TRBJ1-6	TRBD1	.	CASRTGWFNSPLHF	TGTGCCAGTCGGACAGGGTGGTTTAATTCACCCCTCCACTTT
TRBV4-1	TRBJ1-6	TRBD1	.	CASSVRTGETLNSPLHF	TGCGCCAGCAGCGTACGGACAGGGGAGACCTTGAATTCACCCCTCCACTTT
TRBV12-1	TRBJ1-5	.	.	CASSLTGSSGNQPQHF	TGTGCCAGCAGCTTAACAGGGTCCTCGGGCAATCAGCCCCAGCATTTT
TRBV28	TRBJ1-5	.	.	CASSDDAEQTPWGDGPQHF	TGTGCCAGCAGTGATGATGCGGAACAGACCCCTTGGGGAGATGGGCCCCAGCATTTT
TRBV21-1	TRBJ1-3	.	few	CASSKKRARDRGSGNTIYF	TGTGCCAGCAGCAAAAAACGGGCGAGGGACAGGGGCTCTGGAAACACCATATATTTT
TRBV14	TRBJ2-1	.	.	CASSQFQAGRDEQFF	TGTGCCAGCAGCCAGTTTCAGGCGGGGAGAGATGAGCAGTTCTTC
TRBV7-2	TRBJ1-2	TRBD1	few	CASSFHRGGYYGYTF	TGTGCCAGCAGCTTCCACAGGGGAGGCTACTATGGCTACACCTTC
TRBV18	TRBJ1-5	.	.	CACSLQDQAQPQHF	TGTGCCTGCTCATTACAGGATCAGGCTCAGCCCCAGCATTTT
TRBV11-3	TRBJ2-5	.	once	CASSLGTRRAQYF	TGTGCCAGCAGCTTAGGTACTAGAAGGGCCCAGTACTTC
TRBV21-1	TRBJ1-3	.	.	CASSKRGGKEFSGNTIYF	TGTGCCAGCAGCAAACGGGGAGGGAAGGAGTTCTCTGGAAACACCATATATTTT
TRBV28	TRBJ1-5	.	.	CASSPIGGEGQPQHF	TGTGCCAGCAGTCCCATCGGGGGGGAAGGTCAGCCCCAGCATTTT
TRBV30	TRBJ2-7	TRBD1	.	CAWNRGSYEQYF	TGTGCCTGGAACAGGGGGTCCTACGAGCAGTACTTC
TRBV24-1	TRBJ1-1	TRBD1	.	CATSDKAAGGTEAFF	TGTGCCACCAGTGATAAGGCGGCAGGGGGCACTGAAGCTTTCTTT
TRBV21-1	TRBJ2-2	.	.	CASSTMSLAGEICSGELFF	TGTGCCAGCAGCACTATGTCACTAGCGGGAGAAATTTGCTCCGGGGAGCTGTTTTTT
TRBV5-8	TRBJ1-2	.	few	CASSYRSYGYTF	TGTGCCAGCAGCTACAGGAGCTATGGCTACACCTTC
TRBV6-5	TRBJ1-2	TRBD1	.	CASSKINQGAPGYTF	TGTGCCAGCAGTAAAATCAATCAGGGGGCGCCTGGCTACACCTTC
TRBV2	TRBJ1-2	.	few	CASRTGHGNWGYTF	TGTGCCAGCAGAACGGGACACGGGAACTGGGGCTACACCTTC
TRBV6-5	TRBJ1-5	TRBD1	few	CASSPGQGDQPQHF	TGTGCCAGCAGTCCTGGACAGGGGGATCAGCCCCAGCATTTT
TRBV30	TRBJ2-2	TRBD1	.	CAWSVRTGGVGGELFF	TGTGCCTGGAGTGTACGGACAGGGGGCGTTGGCGGGGAGCTGTTTTTT
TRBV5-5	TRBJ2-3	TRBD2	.	CASSRELLARTDTQYF	TGTGCCAGCAGCCGGGAGCTACTAGCGCGAACAGATACGCAGTATTTT
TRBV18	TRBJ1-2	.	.	CASSPSAGGYYGYTF	TGTGCCAGCTCACCATCGGCCGGGGGATACTATGGCTACACCTTC
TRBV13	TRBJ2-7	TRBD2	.	CASSIRTSADYEQYF	TGTGCCAGCAGCATCCGGACTAGCGCCGATTACGAGCAGTACTTC
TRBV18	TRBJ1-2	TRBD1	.	CASSGGQEFGYTF	TGTGCCAGCTCAGGGGGACAGGAGTTCGGCTACACCTTC
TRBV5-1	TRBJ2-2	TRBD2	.	CASGSSGRALTGELFF	TGCGCCAGCGGAAGTAGCGGGAGGGCCCTAACCGGGGAGCTGTTTTTT
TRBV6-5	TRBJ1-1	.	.	CASSVGRGTEAFF	TGTGCCAGCAGCGTAGGGAGAGGTACTGAAGCTTTCTTT
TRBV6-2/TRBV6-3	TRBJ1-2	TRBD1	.	CASSRDSRYGYTF	TGTGCCAGCAGTCGGGACAGTCGATATGGCTACACCTTC
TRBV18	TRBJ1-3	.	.	CASSPFDRSSGNTIYF	TGTGCCAGCTCACCCTTCGACAGGAGCTCTGGAAACACCATATATTTT
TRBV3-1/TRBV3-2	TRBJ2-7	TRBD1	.	CASSSRQGTGQYF	TGTGCCAGCAGCTCTCGACAGGGCACGGGGCAGTACTTC